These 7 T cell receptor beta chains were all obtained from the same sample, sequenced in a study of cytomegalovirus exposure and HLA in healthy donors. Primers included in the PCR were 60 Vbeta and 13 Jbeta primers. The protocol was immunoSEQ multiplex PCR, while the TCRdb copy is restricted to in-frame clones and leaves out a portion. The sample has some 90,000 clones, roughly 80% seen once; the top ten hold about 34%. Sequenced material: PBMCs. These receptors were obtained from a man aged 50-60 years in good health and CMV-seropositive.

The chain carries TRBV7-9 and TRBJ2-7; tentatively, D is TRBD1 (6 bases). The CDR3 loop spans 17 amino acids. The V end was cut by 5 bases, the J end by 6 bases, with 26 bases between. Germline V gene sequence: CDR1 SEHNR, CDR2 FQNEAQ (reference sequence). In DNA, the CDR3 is TGTGCCAGCAGCCCAAGCCAACAACAGGGAACCCCTCGCGAGCAGTACTTC. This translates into CASSPSQQQGTPREQYF.

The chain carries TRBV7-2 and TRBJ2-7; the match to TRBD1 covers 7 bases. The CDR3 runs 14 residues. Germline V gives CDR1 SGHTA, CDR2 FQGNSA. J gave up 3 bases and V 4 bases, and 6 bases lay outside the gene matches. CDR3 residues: CASSSDRANYEQYF. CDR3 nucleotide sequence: TGTGCCAGCAGCTCCGACAGGGCCAACTACGAGCAGTACTTC.

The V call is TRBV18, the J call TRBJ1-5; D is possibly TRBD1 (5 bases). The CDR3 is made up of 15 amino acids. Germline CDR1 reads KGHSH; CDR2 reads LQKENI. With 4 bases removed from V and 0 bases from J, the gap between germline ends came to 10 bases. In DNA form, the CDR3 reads TGTGCCAGCTCACGTACAGGTGATAGCAATCAGCCCCAGCATTTT. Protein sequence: CASSRTGDSNQPQHF. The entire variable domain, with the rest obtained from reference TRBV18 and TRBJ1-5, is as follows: NAGVMQNPRHLVRRRGQEARLRCSPMKGHSHVYWYRQLPEEGLKFMVYLQKENIIDESGMPKERFSAEFPKEGPSILRIQQVVRGDSAAYFCASSRTGDSNQPQHFGDGTRLSIL.

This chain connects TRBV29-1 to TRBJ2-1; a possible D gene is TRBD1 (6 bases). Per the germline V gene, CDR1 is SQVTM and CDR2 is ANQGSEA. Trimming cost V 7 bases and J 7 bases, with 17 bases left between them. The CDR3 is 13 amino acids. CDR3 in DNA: TGCAGCGCCACGGGTATTGGACAGAATGAGCAGTTCTTC. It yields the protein CSATGIGQNEQFF.

The CDR3 DNA sequence: TGCGCCAGCAGCTGGTGGACTAGCGAGGGAGGCGCAGATACGCAGTATTTT. This gives the protein CASSWWTSEGGADTQYF. The chain has TRBV5-1 and TRBJ2-3; TRBD2 matches 9 bases. V dropped 3 bases and J dropped 4; count of bases not matched to a gene: 12. This CDR3 is built from 17 residues. CDR1 and CDR2 (germline): SGHRS, YFSETQ.

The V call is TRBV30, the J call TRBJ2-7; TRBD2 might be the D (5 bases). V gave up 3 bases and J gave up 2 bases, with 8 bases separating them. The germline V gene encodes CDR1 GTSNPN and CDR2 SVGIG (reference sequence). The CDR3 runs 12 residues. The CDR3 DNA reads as TGTGCCTGGAGAGCCGGGGCCTACGAGCAGTACTTC. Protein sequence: CAWRAGAYEQYF.

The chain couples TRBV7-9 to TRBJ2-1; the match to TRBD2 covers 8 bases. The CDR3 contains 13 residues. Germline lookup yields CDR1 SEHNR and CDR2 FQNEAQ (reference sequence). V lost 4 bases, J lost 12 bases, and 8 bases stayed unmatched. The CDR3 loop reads CASSSYTTSGQFF. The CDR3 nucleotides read TGTGCCAGCAGCTCCTATACTACTAGCGGGCAGTTCTTC.